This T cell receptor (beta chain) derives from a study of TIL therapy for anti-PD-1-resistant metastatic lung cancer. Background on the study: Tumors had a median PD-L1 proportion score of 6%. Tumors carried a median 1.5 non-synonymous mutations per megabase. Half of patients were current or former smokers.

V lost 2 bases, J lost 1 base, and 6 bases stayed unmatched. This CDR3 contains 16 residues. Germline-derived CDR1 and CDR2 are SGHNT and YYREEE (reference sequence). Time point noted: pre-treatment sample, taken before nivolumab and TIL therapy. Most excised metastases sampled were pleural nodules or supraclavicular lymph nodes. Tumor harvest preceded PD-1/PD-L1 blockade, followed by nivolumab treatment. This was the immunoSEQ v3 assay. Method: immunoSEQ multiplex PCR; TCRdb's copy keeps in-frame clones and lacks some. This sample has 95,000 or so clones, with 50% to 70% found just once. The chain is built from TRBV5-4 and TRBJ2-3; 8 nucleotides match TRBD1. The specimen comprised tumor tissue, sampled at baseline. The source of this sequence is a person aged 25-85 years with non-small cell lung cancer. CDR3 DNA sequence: TGTGCCAGCAGCTTCCAGGGGGCTGAGGGCACAGATACGCAGTATTTT. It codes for CASSFQGAEGTDTQYF. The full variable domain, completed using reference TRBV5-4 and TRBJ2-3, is ETGVTQSPTHLIKTRGQQVTLRCSSQSGHNTVSWYQQALGQGPQFIFQYYREEENGRGNFPPRFSGLQFPNYSSELNVNALELDDSALYLCASSFQGAEGTDTQYFGPGTRLTVL.